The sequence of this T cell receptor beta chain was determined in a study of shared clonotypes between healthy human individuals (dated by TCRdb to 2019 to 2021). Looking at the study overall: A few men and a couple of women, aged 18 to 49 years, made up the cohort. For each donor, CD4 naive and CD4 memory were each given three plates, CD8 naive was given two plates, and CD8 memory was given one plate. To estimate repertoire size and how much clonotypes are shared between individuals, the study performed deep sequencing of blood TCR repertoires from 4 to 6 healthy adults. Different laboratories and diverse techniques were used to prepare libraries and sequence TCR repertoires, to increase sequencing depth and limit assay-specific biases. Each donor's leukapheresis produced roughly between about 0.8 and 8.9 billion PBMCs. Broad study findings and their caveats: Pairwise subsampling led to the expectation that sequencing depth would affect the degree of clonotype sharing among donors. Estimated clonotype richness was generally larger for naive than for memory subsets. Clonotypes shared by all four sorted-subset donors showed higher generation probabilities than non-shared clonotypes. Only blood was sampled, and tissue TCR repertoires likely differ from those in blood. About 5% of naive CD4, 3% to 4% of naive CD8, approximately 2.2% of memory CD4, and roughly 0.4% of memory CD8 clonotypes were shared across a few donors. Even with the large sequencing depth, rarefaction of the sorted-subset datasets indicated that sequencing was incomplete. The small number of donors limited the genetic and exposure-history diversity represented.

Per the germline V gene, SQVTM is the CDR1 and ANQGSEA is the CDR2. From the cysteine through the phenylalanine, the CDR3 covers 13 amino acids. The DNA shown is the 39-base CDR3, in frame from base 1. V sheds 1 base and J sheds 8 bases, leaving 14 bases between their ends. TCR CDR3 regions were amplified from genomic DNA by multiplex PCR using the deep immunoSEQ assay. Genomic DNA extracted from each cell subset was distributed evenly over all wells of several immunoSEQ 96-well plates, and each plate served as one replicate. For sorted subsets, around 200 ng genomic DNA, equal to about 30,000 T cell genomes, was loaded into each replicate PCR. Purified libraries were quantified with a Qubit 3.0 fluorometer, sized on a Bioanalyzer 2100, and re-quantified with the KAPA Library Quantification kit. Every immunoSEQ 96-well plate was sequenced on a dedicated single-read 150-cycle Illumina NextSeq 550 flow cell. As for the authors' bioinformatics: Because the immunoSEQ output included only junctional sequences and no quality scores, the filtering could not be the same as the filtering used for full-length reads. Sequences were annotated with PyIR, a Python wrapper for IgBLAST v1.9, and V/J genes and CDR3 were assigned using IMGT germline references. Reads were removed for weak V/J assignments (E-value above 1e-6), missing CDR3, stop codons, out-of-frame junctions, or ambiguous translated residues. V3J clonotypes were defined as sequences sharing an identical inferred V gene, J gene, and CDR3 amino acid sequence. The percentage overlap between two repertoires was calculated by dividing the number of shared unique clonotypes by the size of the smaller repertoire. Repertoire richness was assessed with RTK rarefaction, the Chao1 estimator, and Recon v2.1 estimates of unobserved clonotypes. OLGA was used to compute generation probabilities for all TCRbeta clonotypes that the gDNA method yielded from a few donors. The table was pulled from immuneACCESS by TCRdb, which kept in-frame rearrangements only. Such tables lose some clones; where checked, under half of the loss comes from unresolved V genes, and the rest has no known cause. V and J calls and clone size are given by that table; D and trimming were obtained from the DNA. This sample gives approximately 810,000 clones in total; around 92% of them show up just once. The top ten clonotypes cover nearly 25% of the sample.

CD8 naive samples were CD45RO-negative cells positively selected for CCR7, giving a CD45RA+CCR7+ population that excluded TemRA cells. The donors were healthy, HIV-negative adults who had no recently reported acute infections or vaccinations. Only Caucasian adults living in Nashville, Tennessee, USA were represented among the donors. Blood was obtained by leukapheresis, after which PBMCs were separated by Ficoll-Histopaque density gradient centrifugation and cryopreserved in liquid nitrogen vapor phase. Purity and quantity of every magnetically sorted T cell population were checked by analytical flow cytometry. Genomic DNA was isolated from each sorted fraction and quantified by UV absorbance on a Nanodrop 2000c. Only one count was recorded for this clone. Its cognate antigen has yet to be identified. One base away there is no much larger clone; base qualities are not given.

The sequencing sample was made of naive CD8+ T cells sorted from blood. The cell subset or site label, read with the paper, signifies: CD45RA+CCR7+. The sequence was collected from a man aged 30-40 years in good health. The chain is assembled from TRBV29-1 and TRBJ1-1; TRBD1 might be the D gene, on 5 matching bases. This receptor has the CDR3 CSVEAGGTAEAFF. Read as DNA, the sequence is TGCAGCGTTGAAGCCGGAGGGACGGCGGAAGCTTTCTTT.